Listed below are T cell receptor beta chains from one sample, sequenced in a study of T-cell reconstitution after alpha-beta-depleted transplantation in children. Using its own MiXCR run on the PCR reads, TCRdb lists one record per CDR3 protein. This repertoire shows around 580,000 distinct CDR3 sequences, approximately 30% found once; its top ten account for just over 35%. The specimen was PBMCs, collected before TCRalphabeta/CD19-depleted stem cell transplant. The receptors stem from a boy under two years old with Wiskott-Aldrich syndrome, due to receive a stem cell transplant. Each CDR3 is given with its conserved first and last residue. D genes are given only for firm matches. Clone size is given for some rows only: seen once, a few or many times, or a class if the clone is expanded.

V: TRBV20-1
D: .
size: few
length: 14
J: TRBJ2-5
DNA: TGCAGTGCAGATGATTTGGTGGGCCCGGAGACCCAGTACTTC
CDR3: CSADDLVGPETQYF

V: TRBV7-2
D: TRBD2
size: .
length: 15
J: TRBJ2-3
DNA: TGTGCCAGCAGCTTTACTAGCGGGAGGCCAGATACGCAGTATTTT
CDR3: CASSFTSGRPDTQYF

V: TRBV4-2
D: .
size: .
length: 15
J: TRBJ2-7
DNA: TGTGCCAGCAGCCAAAGGTTCGCCGGCTCCTACGAGCAGTACTTC
CDR3: CASSQRFAGSYEQYF

V: TRBV5-1
D: .
size: .
length: 14
J: TRBJ2-3
DNA: TGCGCCAGCAGCTTGCGGGAGCTGAAAGATACGCAGTATTTC
CDR3: CASSLRELKDTQYF

V: TRBV20-1
D: TRBD2
size: .
length: 14
J: TRBJ2-1
DNA: TGCAGTGCCGATGGACTAGCGGCTTACAATGAGCAGTTCTTC
CDR3: CSADGLAAYNEQFF

V: TRBV12-3/TRBV12-4
D: .
size: .
length: 16
J: TRBJ2-2
DNA: TGTGCCAGCAGTTCCGAGGCCGGGGGTGTCACCGGGGAGCTGTTTTTT
CDR3: CASSSEAGGVTGELFF

V: TRBV28
D: .
size: .
length: 14
J: TRBJ1-2
DNA: TGTGCCAGCAGTAGAGGAAGTTCCTTCTATGGCTACACCTTC
CDR3: CASSRGSSFYGYTF

V: TRBV27
D: .
size: few
length: 15
J: TRBJ2-1
DNA: TGTGCCAGCAGTTTCCACCTTGGGAATTACAATGAGCAGTTCTTC
CDR3: CASSFHLGNYNEQFF

V: TRBV7-9
D: TRBD1
size: .
length: 15
J: TRBJ1-1
DNA: TGTGCCAGCAGCGCCCAACAGGGGGCTAACACTGAAGCTTTCTTT
CDR3: CASSAQQGANTEAFF

V: TRBV20-1
D: TRBD2
size: few
length: 15
J: TRBJ2-7
DNA: TGCAGTGCTAGAGACCCGGGACTAGCGCTCTACGAGCAGTACTTC
CDR3: CSARDPGLALYEQYF

V: TRBV28
D: TRBD2
size: .
length: 12
J: TRBJ2-7
DNA: TGTGCCAGCACCCCGGGGGGGTTCGAGCAGTACTTC
CDR3: CASTPGGFEQYF

V: TRBV7-9
D: TRBD2
size: .
length: 17
J: TRBJ2-5
DNA: TGTGCCAGCAGCTTAGAACTGACTAGCGGTTTTGCGGAGACCCAGTACTTC
CDR3: CASSLELTSGFAETQYF

V: TRBV12-3/TRBV12-4
D: .
size: .
length: 13
J: TRBJ2-5
DNA: TGTGCCAGCGCACGGGTAGCTCAAGAGACCCAGTACTTC
CDR3: CASARVAQETQYF

V: TRBV20-1
D: .
size: few
length: 14
J: TRBJ1-3
DNA: TGCAGTGCTAAAGGTCGACAGTCGGAAAACACCATATATTTT
CDR3: CSAKGRQSENTIYF

V: TRBV6-5
D: .
size: .
length: 13
J: TRBJ1-2
DNA: TGTGCCAGCAGTTATTCGATCAACTATGGCTACACCTTC
CDR3: CASSYSINYGYTF

V: TRBV6-5
D: TRBD1
size: .
length: 15
J: TRBJ1-1
DNA: TGTGCCAGCAGTTACGACAGGGTCGGGAACACTGAAGCTTTCTTT
CDR3: CASSYDRVGNTEAFF

V: TRBV5-1
D: .
size: .
length: 15
J: TRBJ2-3
DNA: TGCGCCAGCAGCTTGAGCCTAGCGCCCACAGATACGCAGTATTTT
CDR3: CASSLSLAPTDTQYF

V: TRBV5-1
D: TRBD2
size: few
length: 17
J: TRBJ2-2
DNA: TGCGCCAGCAGCTTTACGACTAGCGGGAGACTACCCGGGGAGCTGTTTTTT
CDR3: CASSFTTSGRLPGELFF

V: TRBV28
D: .
size: .
length: 15
J: TRBJ1-4
DNA: TGTGCCAGCAGTCTCTATGGTACGACTAATGAAAAACTGTTTTTT
CDR3: CASSLYGTTNEKLFF

V: TRBV5-1
D: .
size: few
length: 14
J: TRBJ1-1
DNA: TGCGCCAGCAGCTCGGGACCTTCGAACACTGAAGCTTTCTTT
CDR3: CASSSGPSNTEAFF

V: TRBV5-1
D: .
size: .
length: 15
J: TRBJ2-3
DNA: TGCGCCAGCAGCCTCGGGGTCCCACAGGCAGATACGCAGTATTTT
CDR3: CASSLGVPQADTQYF

V: TRBV12-3/TRBV12-4
D: .
size: few
length: 15
J: TRBJ2-1
DNA: TGTGCCAGCAGTTCATTGGGGAAAACTTACAATGAGCAGTTCTTC
CDR3: CASSSLGKTYNEQFF

V: TRBV30
D: .
size: .
length: 17
J: TRBJ2-2
DNA: TGTGCCTGGAGTGCGCTAACAGGGCTAACGAACACCGGGGAGCTGTTTTTT
CDR3: CAWSALTGLTNTGELFF

V: TRBV5-1
D: TRBD1
size: few
length: 14
J: TRBJ2-7
DNA: TGCGCCAGCAGCCTAAACGGACAGGGCTACGAGCAGTACTTC
CDR3: CASSLNGQGYEQYF

V: TRBV20-1
D: TRBD1
size: few
length: 13
J: TRBJ1-1
DNA: TGCAGTGCGGATCAGGGGGGGAACACTGAAGCTTTCTTT
CDR3: CSADQGGNTEAFF

V: TRBV7-2
D: TRBD1
size: .
length: 14
J: TRBJ2-7
DNA: TGTGCCAGCAGCTTTCGATACAGGGGTGACGAGCAGTACTTC
CDR3: CASSFRYRGDEQYF

V: TRBV5-1
D: TRBD2
size: few
length: 15
J: TRBJ2-5
DNA: TGCGCCAGCAGCCCCGGGACTAGCGGGACGGAGACCCAGTACTTC
CDR3: CASSPGTSGTETQYF

V: TRBV5-6
D: .
size: .
length: 13
J: TRBJ1-1
DNA: TGTGCCAGCAGCTTTCGTAGAGACACTGAAGCTTTCTTT
CDR3: CASSFRRDTEAFF

V: TRBV6-5
D: .
size: .
length: 17
J: TRBJ2-7
DNA: TGTGCCAGCAGTTACTTCAGGTTCGGGACGGAATCCTACGAGCAGTACTTC
CDR3: CASSYFRFGTESYEQYF

V: TRBV3-1
D: TRBD2
size: .
length: 17
J: TRBJ2-1
DNA: TGTGCCAGCAGCCCTTACCTTAGTGGCGGGAGGGCCAATGAGCAGTTCTTC
CDR3: CASSPYLSGGRANEQFF

V: TRBV2
D: TRBD2
size: once
length: 14
J: TRBJ2-7
DNA: TGTGCCAGCAGTAAGCGGGGTAGCTCCTACGAGCAGTACTTC
CDR3: CASSKRGSSYEQYF

V: TRBV3-1
D: .
size: .
length: 14
J: TRBJ1-5
DNA: TGTGCCAGCATCCAACTAGCGGGCAATCAGCCCCAGCATTTT
CDR3: CASIQLAGNQPQHF

V: TRBV6-5
D: TRBD2
size: few
length: 15
J: TRBJ2-1
DNA: TGTGCCAGCAGTTACCTCCTAGCGGGAGGAGGTGAGCAGTTCTTC
CDR3: CASSYLLAGGGEQFF

V: TRBV5-1
D: .
size: .
length: 18
J: TRBJ2-1
DNA: TGCGCCAGCAGCCTACGGGGGTCCGGGACCTCCTCCTACAATGAGCAGTTCTTC
CDR3: CASSLRGSGTSSYNEQFF

V: TRBV5-1
D: TRBD2
size: .
length: 14
J: TRBJ2-1
DNA: TGCGCCAGCACCATCCCGGGGACTAGAGCTCTGCAGTTCTTC
CDR3: CASTIPGTRALQFF

V: TRBV5-1
D: TRBD2
size: few
length: 16
J: TRBJ2-3
DNA: TGCGCCAGCAGCCTAACTAGCGGGAGCTGGACAGATACGCAGTATTTT
CDR3: CASSLTSGSWTDTQYF

V: TRBV6-5
D: TRBD2
size: few
length: 16
J: TRBJ2-4
DNA: TGTGCCAGCAGTTACTTAGGACTAGCGGGAGTAAACATTCAGTACTTC
CDR3: CASSYLGLAGVNIQYF